The rows below give T cell receptor beta chains drawn from one sample of a study of preoperative IRX-2 immunotherapy in early breast cancer. The data were produced by immunoSEQ multiplex PCR, yet TCRdb's version contains in-frame clones alone and is incomplete. Here the sample spans about 98,000 clones, more than 80% being singletons. Sequenced here: tumor tissue, sampled after IRX-2 immunotherapy. Every receptor here comes from a human donor with breast cancer. The CDR3 runs from the conserved cysteine through the conserved F or W. A D gene is named only where the DNA matches it firmly. Rows give clone size only sometimes, using once, few, many, or a class for an expanded clone.

size,V,D,J,CDR3,DNA
.,TRBV28,.,TRBJ1-3,CASTHRYSARRNTIYF,TGTGCCAGCACCCACCGTTACAGCGCGAGACGAAACACCATATATTTT
.,TRBV6-8,TRBD1,TRBJ2-7,CASTSRQGAYEQYF,TGTGCCAGCACCTCCCGACAGGGGGCCTACGAGCAGTACTTC
.,TRBV6-8,.,TRBJ1-4,CASRADSTNEKLFF,TGTGCCAGCAGGGCGGACAGCACTAATGAAAAACTGTTTTTT
.,TRBV18,.,TRBJ2-7,CASSPSEGTGEQYF,TGTGCCAGCTCACCCTCCGAGGGTACGGGGGAGCAGTACTTC
.,TRBV6-8,.,TRBJ1-3,CASSEMRTGNTIYF,TGTGCCAGCAGTGAGATGAGAACTGGAAACACCATATATTTT
.,TRBV6-8,TRBD1,TRBJ1-6,CASSYKGTVTVYNSPLHF,TGTGCCAGCAGTTACAAGGGGACAGTGACTGTCTATAATTCACCCCTCCACTTT
.,TRBV5-1,.,TRBJ1-5,CASSLFGQEGQPQHF,TGCGCCAGCAGCTTGTTTGGGCAGGAGGGCCAGCCCCAGCATTTT
.,TRBV9,TRBD1,TRBJ1-5,CASSTPGQSNQPQHF,TGTGCCAGCAGTACACCGGGACAGTCCAATCAGCCCCAGCATTTT
once,TRBV29-1,TRBD1,TRBJ2-7,CSVVPGGFYEQYF,TGCAGCGTTGTACCAGGGGGCTTCTACGAGCAGTACTTC
.,TRBV11-3,.,TRBJ1-5,CASSLGTLREQPQHF,TGTGCCAGCAGCTTGGGGACCCTCCGGGAACAGCCCCAGCATTTT
few,TRBV28,.,TRBJ1-2,CASSSGLGYGYTF,TGTGCCAGCAGTTCGGGGCTGGGCTATGGCTACACCTTC
.,TRBV19,.,TRBJ1-2,CASSIGVRGYTF,TGTGCCAGTAGTATTGGAGTTCGGGGCTACACCTTC
.,TRBV7-8,.,TRBJ2-3,CASSIIKTDTQYF,TGTGCCAGCAGTATAATAAAAACAGATACGCAGTATTTT
.,TRBV7-1,TRBD2,TRBJ2-7,CASSLAPSGRYEQYF,TGTGCCAGCAGCTTAGCGCCTAGCGGCCGGTACGAGCAGTACTTC
.,TRBV19,.,TRBJ1-2,CASSPMLNYGYTF,TGTGCCAGTAGTCCCATGCTTAACTATGGCTACACCTTC
once,TRBV6-8,.,TRBJ1-4,CASTYILAGNEKLFF,TGTGCCAGCACTTATATCCTGGCAGGCAATGAAAAACTGTTTTTT
.,TRBV18,TRBD1,TRBJ1-1,CASSPRQGVPEAFF,TGTGCCAGCTCACCACGGCAGGGGGTCCCTGAAGCTTTCTTT
.,TRBV4-1,.,TRBJ1-2,CASSQGPGDYGYTF,TGCGCCAGCAGCCAAGGCCCAGGGGACTATGGCTACACCTTC
.,TRBV12-5,TRBD1,TRBJ2-7,CASTEGAGEQYF,TGTGCCAGCACCGAGGGGGCTGGAGAGCAGTACTTC
.,TRBV6-8,TRBD1,TRBJ1-5,CASTRQGRSNQPQHF,TGTGCCAGCACTCGACAGGGGCGAAGCAATCAGCCCCAGCATTTT
.,TRBV10-2,TRBD1,TRBJ1-2,CASSPDRVTGYTF,TGCGCCAGCAGCCCCGACAGGGTAACTGGCTACACCTTC
.,TRBV7-7,TRBD2,TRBJ2-3,CASSLFTSGYTDTQYF,TGTGCCAGCAGCTTATTTACTAGCGGATACACAGATACGCAGTATTTT
.,TRBV11-1,TRBD1,TRBJ2-6,CASSLVSKQGAPGANVLTF,TGTGCCAGCAGCTTAGTAAGCAAACAGGGGGCCCCTGGGGCCAACGTCCTGACTTTC
.,TRBV18,.,TRBJ2-1,CASSPEAREYNEQFF,TGTGCCAGCTCACCAGAGGCACGCGAGTACAATGAGCAGTTCTTC
.,TRBV6-7,TRBD1,TRBJ2-1,CASSYTGGTYNEQFF,TGTGCCAGCAGTTACACAGGGGGGACCTACAATGAGCAGTTCTTC
many,TRBV11-3,TRBD1,TRBJ2-7,CASSFRTGSYEQYF,TGTGCCAGCAGCTTCCGGACAGGGTCCTACGAGCAGTACTTC
.,TRBV5-1,TRBD1,TRBJ1-4,CASSLAGGTNEKLFF,TGCGCCAGCAGCTTGGCAGGGGGGACTAATGAAAAACTGTTTTTT
.,TRBV28,TRBD1,TRBJ1-5,CASGRAGQGNQPQHF,TGTGCCAGTGGGCGGGCAGGACAGGGCAATCAGCCCCAGCATTTT
.,TRBV11-3,.,TRBJ2-7,CASSLAIPGSYEQYF,TGTGCCAGCAGCTTGGCTATCCCAGGCTCCTACGAGCAGTACTTC
once,TRBV11-3,TRBD1,TRBJ2-3,CASSQGTGAGDTQYF,TGTGCCAGCAGCCAAGGAACAGGGGCGGGAGATACGCAGTATTTT
.,TRBV15,.,TRBJ1-5,CATSTGTAEVSNQPQHF,TGTGCCACCAGCACCGGGACGGCCGAGGTTAGCAATCAGCCCCAGCATTTT
.,TRBV19,.,TRBJ1-5,CASSISRDGNQPQHF,TGTGCCAGTAGTATATCCAGGGATGGCAATCAGCCCCAGCATTTT
.,TRBV28,.,TRBJ1-1,CASSLRANTEAFF,TGTGCCAGCAGTTTAAGGGCGAACACTGAAGCTTTCTTT
few,TRBV15,.,TRBJ2-2,CATSRDRPTGELFF,TGTGCCACCAGCAGAGATAGGCCAACCGGGGAGCTGTTTTTT
.,TRBV5-1,.,TRBJ2-2,CASSSGIGRGTGELFF,TGCGCCAGCAGCTCGGGGATTGGAAGGGGGACCGGGGAGCTGTTTTTT
.,TRBV5-1,.,TRBJ2-6,CASSWAESLQANVLTF,TGCGCCAGCAGCTGGGCAGAATCTCTGCAAGCCAACGTCCTGACTTTC
.,TRBV19,.,TRBJ2-7,CASSWTRGYEQYF,TGTGCCAGTAGTTGGACCAGGGGATACGAGCAGTACTTC
.,TRBV5-1,.,TRBJ2-7,CASSLGTGEYEQYF,TGCGCCAGCAGCTTGGGGACGGGAGAATACGAGCAGTACTTC
.,TRBV19,.,TRBJ2-7,CASSIQGSRYEQYF,TGTGCCAGTAGTATACAGGGCTCCCGCTACGAGCAGTACTTC
.,TRBV11-3,.,TRBJ1-1,CASSFWGLNTEAFF,TGTGCCAGCAGCTTCTGGGGCTTGAACACTGAAGCTTTCTTT
.,TRBV5-1,TRBD1,TRBJ2-5,CASSSDRGYQETQYF,TGCGCCAGCAGCTCAGACAGGGGGTACCAAGAGACCCAGTACTTC
.,TRBV6-8,TRBD2,TRBJ2-2,CASSYAGTSPSGELFF,TGTGCCAGCAGTTACGCCGGGACTAGCCCGTCGGGGGAGCTGTTTTTT
few,TRBV6-8,.,TRBJ1-1,CASRRGLNTEAFF,TGTGCCAGCAGAAGAGGGTTGAACACTGAAGCTTTCTTT